Listed here are 27 T cell receptor beta chains from one sample, sequenced in a study of blood T cell repertoires in COVID-19. The repertoire was sequenced with immunoSEQ multiplex PCR; TCRdb's copy has only in-frame clones and lacks some. This table has approximately 230,000 clones, roughly 88% appearing once. The sequenced sample consisted of PBMCs or T cells enriched from blood (not recorded which). The receptors were sampled from a woman in her fifties or sixties with acute COVID-19.

The rearrangement links TRBV28 to TRBJ1-5, with 9 bases aligning to TRBD1. The CDR3 runs 15 residues. Germline V lookup: CDR1 MDHEN, CDR2 SYDVKM. V lost 6 bases to trimming and J lost 5 bases; unmatched junction nucleotides: 8. This CDR3 is CASRRDREGDQPQHF. CDR3 nucleotides: TGTGCCAGCAGACGGGACAGGGAAGGAGATCAGCCCCAGCATTTT.

V and J are TRBV9 and TRBJ2-3; D ambiguous. Germline assignment: CDR1 SGDLS and CDR2 YYNGEE. Between the trimmed V and J ends, which lost 0 bases and 2 bases, there was a span of 19 bases. The CDR3 is 18 amino acids. The CDR3 region has the DNA TGTGCCAGCAGCGTAGCTAGGAGCTACCCCCGGTACACAGATACGCAGTATTTT. Its protein product is CASSVARSYPRYTDTQYF.

The chain joins TRBV4-1 to TRBJ2-3; TRBD2 matches 7 bases. V dropped 1 base and J dropped 5; count of bases not matched to a gene: 6. The CDR3 is 15 residues long. Germline lookup yields CDR1 MGHRA and CDR2 YSYEKL. CDR3: CASSQGAGAGDTQYF. CDR3 DNA sequence: TGCGCCAGCAGCCAAGGTGCGGGAGCGGGAGATACGCAGTATTTT.

The CDR3 loop reads CASSLRAGDNSPLHF. In nucleotides, the CDR3 is TGTGCCAGCAGCCTCCGGGCAGGGGACAATTCACCCCTCCACTTT. The chain carries TRBV21-1 and TRBJ1-6; TRBD1 is the table's D call and was not checked against the DNA. TRBV21-1 counts as a pseudogene. This CDR3 comprises 15 residues.

This chain links TRBV24-1 with TRBJ2-5; tentative D call: TRBD1 (6 bases). Germline V gives CDR1 KGHDR, CDR2 SFDVKD. This CDR3 has 15 amino acids. Trimming shortened V by 4 bases and J by 1 base, and 12 bases separated the two germline ends. The CDR3 is CATSDPRTVQETQYF. CDR3 nucleotides: TGTGCCACCAGTGACCCCCGGACAGTCCAAGAGACCCAGTACTTC.

The chain joins TRBV29-1 to TRBJ2-7, with TRBD2 identical over 12 bases. The J segment lost 0 bases and the V segment lost 4 bases, leaving 7 bases of the junction unmatched. This CDR3 region has 16 residues. Germline loops: CDR1 SQVTM, CDR2 ANQGSEA. CDR3 in amino acids: CSVALAGGYRSYEQYF. CDR3 nucleotide sequence: TGCAGCGTTGCACTAGCGGGAGGTTATCGCTCCTACGAGCAGTACTTC.

This chain connects TRBV6-5 to TRBJ1-2; D is unclear. Germline V lookup: CDR1 MNHEY, CDR2 SVGAGI. V dropped 4 bases and J dropped 4 bases, with 16 bases sitting between them. This CDR3 comprises 15 residues. The CDR3, as DNA: TGTGCCAGCAGTTCCCCGGGGAGGGTCGGCTATGGCTACACCTTC. It is translated as CASSSPGRVGYGYTF.

V and J are TRBV10-3 and TRBJ1-5, with D unclear. This CDR3 is 13 amino acids long. Germline CDR1 and CDR2: ENHRY and SYGVKD. Trimming took 7 bases from V and 4 from J, leaving 11 bases between them. The CDR3 DNA reads as TGTGCCATCACTCCCGGGGAAAATCAGCCCCAGCATTTT. Residues: CAITPGENQPQHF.

This clone was picked up one time. The chain carries TRBV10-3 and TRBJ2-1, with 9 bases matching TRBD1. This CDR3 is 17 amino acids long. Germline V gene lookup returns CDR1 ENHRY and CDR2 SYGVKD. Losses at the gene ends were 3 bases for V and 5 bases for J; bases not matched to a gene: 11. In nucleotides, the CDR3 is TGTGCCATCAGTGATTTTACAGGGGGCGGAAGAGACAATGAGCAGTTCTTC. It encodes CAISDFTGGGRDNEQFF.

This clone was counted between two and nine times. The V call is TRBV5-6, the J call TRBJ2-5; no clear D gene. Per germline, CDR1 SGHDT and CDR2 YYEEEE. This CDR3 region has 13 residues. The V and J ends lost 3 bases and 2 bases respectively, with 8 bases between them. The chain's CDR3 is CASSSARQETQYF. The CDR3 DNA follows: TGTGCCAGCAGCTCGGCTAGACAAGAGACCCAGTACTTC.

The chain employs TRBV10-3 and TRBJ2-2; the D gene is possibly TRBD1 (6 bases). This CDR3 has 15 amino acids. V lost 2 bases to trimming and J lost 9 bases, with 16 bases between them. Germline CDR1 is ENHRY and CDR2 is SYGVKD. For the CDR3, the DNA is TGTGCCATCAGTGAGGGAGGACAGAGATTAAGGGAGCTGTTTTTT. This sequence encodes CAISEGGQRLRELFF.

The V gene is TRBV7-2, the J gene TRBJ2-5; 8 bases are shared with TRBD2. CDR1 is SGHTA, CDR2 FQGNSA, per germline. This CDR3 has 14 residues. The ends lost 7 bases at V and 5 bases at J; junction bases unmatched: 9. The chain's CDR3 is CASMDSGIKETQYF. Written as DNA, the CDR3 is TGTGCCAGCATGGATAGCGGGATCAAGGAGACCCAGTACTTC.

V gene TRBV7-3 combines with J gene TRBJ2-5, with TRBD1 as a possible D gene (5 bases). This CDR3 contains 14 residues. Germline V gene lookup returns CDR1 SGHTA and CDR2 FQGTGA. Trimming stripped 3 bases from V and 5 bases from J, with 13 bases between. The CDR3 DNA reads TGTGCCAGCAGCTTCCAGGGCGGCCCGGAGACCCAGTACTTC. This translates into CASSFQGGPETQYF.

The J gene is TRBJ2-7, the V gene TRBV7-2; 9 nucleotides align to TRBD2. Germline lookup yields CDR1 SGHTA and CDR2 FQGNSA. CDR3 length: 16 amino acids. V lost 6 bases, J lost 0 bases, and 9 bases stayed unmatched. The CDR3: CASSYAGGLTSYEQYF. The CDR3 region has the DNA TGTGCCAGCAGTTACGCGGGAGGGCTAACCTCCTACGAGCAGTACTTC.

V usage is TRBV18 and J usage is TRBJ2-1, with D hard to call. V dropped 2 bases and J dropped 0 bases, with 8 bases sitting between them. The CDR3 sequence is 15 residues long. CDR1 KGHSH and CDR2 LQKENI come from the germline V gene. The CDR3 is CASSPKSNSYNEQFF. The CDR3 DNA reads TGTGCCAGCTCACCAAAGTCTAACTCCTACAATGAGCAGTTCTTC.

This sequence joins TRBV7-2 and TRBJ2-1; D uncertain. The CDR3 extends over 15 amino acids. From germline, CDR1 is SGHTA and CDR2 FQGNSA. The ends were cut back, 4 bases at V and 0 bases at J, with 10 bases in the middle. The CDR3 is CASSYASSSYNEQFF. The CDR3 DNA is TGTGCCAGCAGCTACGCCTCGAGCTCCTACAATGAGCAGTTCTTC. Using reference TRBV7-2 and TRBJ2-1 for the parts outside the CDR3, the full variable domain is GAGVSQSPSNKVTEKGKDVELRCDPISGHTALYWYRQSLGQGLEFLIYFQGNSAPDKSGLPSDRFSAERTGGSVSTLTIQRTQQEDSAVYLCASSYASSSYNEQFFGPGTRLTVL.

This chain connects TRBV11-3 to TRBJ1-1; 8 nucleotides agree with TRBD1. Trimming cost V 4 bases and J 1 base; bases outside gene matches: 5. The germline V gene encodes CDR1 SGHNT and CDR2 YENEEA. The CDR3 runs to 15 residues. CDR3 in DNA: TGTGCCAGCAGCTCAGGACAGGGAAGGAACACTGAAGCTTTCTTT. This gives the protein CASSSGQGRNTEAFF. The full variable domain, completed using reference TRBV11-3 and TRBJ1-1, is EAGVVQSPRYKIIEKKQPVAFWCNPISGHNTLYWYLQNLGQGPELLIRYENEEAVDDSQLPKDRFSAERLKGVDSTLKIQPAELGDSAVYLCASSSGQGRNTEAFFGQGTRLTVV.

This rearrangement joins TRBV28 to TRBJ2-7; 11 bases line up with TRBD2. Looked up from germline, CDR1 is MDHEN and CDR2 is SYDVKM. V was pared by 5 bases and J by 3 bases, with 6 bases of the junction left unmatched. The CDR3 contains 15 residues. In nucleotides, the CDR3 is TGTGCCAGCAGTCCACGACTAGCGGGGTACTACGAGCAGTACTTC. Translated: CASSPRLAGYYEQYF.

V gene TRBV7-9 combines with J gene TRBJ1-1, with 9 bases matching TRBD1. In germline, CDR1 is SEHNR, CDR2 FQNEAQ (reference sequence). The CDR3 extends over 15 amino acids. The J segment lost 0 bases and the V segment lost 5 bases, leaving 4 bases of the junction unmatched. The CDR3 region has the DNA TGTGCCAGCAGCCTCGGGACAGGGATGAACACTGAAGCTTTCTTT. As protein: CASSLGTGMNTEAFF.

The rearrangement uses TRBV19 and TRBJ2-2; 14 bases fit TRBD2. CDR1 is LNHDA and CDR2 is SQIVND in the germline V gene (reference sequence). The CDR3 has 20 amino acids. J gave up 0 bases and V 7 bases, and 13 bases lay outside the gene matches. The CDR3 DNA reads as TGTGCCAGTACCCACCCGGGACTAGCGGGAGCCTATGCGAACACCGGGGAGCTGTTTTTT. Translation: CASTHPGLAGAYANTGELFF.

This clone was seen once. The rearrangement links TRBV19 to TRBJ1-5, with a weak D call TRBD1 (6 bases). The CDR3 is 16 residues long. V was trimmed by 3 bases and J by 4 bases, leaving 16 bases between them. Germline V CDR1 and CDR2: LNHDA, SQIVND (reference sequence). DNA of the CDR3: TGTGCCAGTAGTATCTTAGGGGGTATCTCGAATCAGCCCCAGCATTTT. It encodes CASSILGGISNQPQHF.

This rearrangement joins TRBV2 to TRBJ2-2, with 7 bases aligning to TRBD2. Germline-derived CDR1 and CDR2 are SNHLY and FYNNEI. This CDR3 spans 15 amino acids. J gave up 7 bases and V 6 bases, and 11 bases lay outside the gene matches. CDR3 sequence (DNA): TGTGCCAGCAGCGGTGGGAGGGCCGGGATCGGGGAGCTGTTTTTT. Encoded protein: CASSGGRAGIGELFF.

This chain links TRBV27 with TRBJ1-1, with a tentative D call TRBD1 (6 bases). The CDR3 extends over 13 amino acids. Per the germline V gene, CDR1 is MNHEY and CDR2 is SMNVEV (reference sequence). Between the trimmed V and J ends, which lost 3 bases and 4 bases, there was a span of 9 bases. CDR3 protein: CASSLNRATEAFF. The CDR3 nucleotides read TGTGCCAGCAGTTTGAACAGGGCCACTGAAGCTTTCTTT.

The rearrangement joins TRBV7-6 to TRBJ2-7; D is perhaps TRBD2 (6 bases). Trimming took off 4 bases at V and 0 bases at J, with 13 bases between the two ends. CDR3 length equals 15 residues. The germline V gene has CDR1 SGHVS and CDR2 FNYEAQ. The CDR3 DNA reads as TGTGCCAGCAGCTCCTTAGCGGAGAGCTCCTACGAGCAGTACTTC. Amino acid sequence: CASSSLAESSYEQYF. The full variable domain, its missing parts supplied by reference TRBV7-6 and TRBJ2-7, is GAGVSQSPRYKVTKRGQDVALRCDPISGHVSLYWYRQALGQGPEFLTYFNYEAQQDKSGLPNDRFSAERPEGSISTLTIQRTEQRDSAMYRCASSSLAESSYEQYFGPGTRLTVT.

The V gene is TRBV11-1, the J gene TRBJ1-5; D remains unclear. Germline CDR1 is SGHAT and CDR2 is FQDESV (reference sequence). The CDR3 runs to 15 residues. V gave up 1 base and J gave up 5 bases, with 12 bases separating them. DNA for the CDR3: TGTGCCAGCAGCTTAGACGGCGGCGAATATCAGCCCCAGCATTTT. Its translation: CASSLDGGEYQPQHF.

This clone was seen a single time. The chain recombines TRBV5-1 with TRBJ2-1, with 7 bases that match TRBD2. The trim removed 6 bases at V and 3 bases at J, leaving 6 bases unmatched. There are 14 residues in the CDR3. CDR1 and CDR2 from the germline V gene are SGHRS and YFSETQ. The CDR3 is CASTLSGNYNEQFF. The CDR3 nucleotides are TGCGCCAGCACCTTAAGCGGGAACTACAATGAGCAGTTCTTC.

This rearrangement joins TRBV19 to TRBJ2-3; 7 nucleotides match TRBD2. The CDR3 length is 14 residues. CDR1 is LNHDA, CDR2 SQIVND, per germline (reference sequence). V lost 0 bases, J lost 5 bases, and 2 bases stayed unmatched. DNA of the CDR3: TGTGCCAGTAGTATAGATCAGCGGGGAGATACGCAGTATTTT. It specifies CASSIDQRGDTQYF.